This T cell receptor beta chain appears in the sequencing data of a study of T cell responses to AZD1222 COVID-19 vaccine. In the case of this clone: Its antigen is not identified.

V shed 5 bases and J shed 0 bases, with 13 bases lying between them. The CDR3 contains 15 residues. Germline V CDR1 and CDR2: GTSNPN, SVGIG (reference sequence). Study results and limitations: Researchers took repertoire samples only after the peak T cell response had come. Two AZD1222 administrations were followed by greater Spike-specific TCR breadth and depth. Donors in the cohort were predominantly white British and more often female, and clonal diversity was possibly underestimated. Vaccine-associated CD4 TCRs ranged over spike, dominating at 160-218 and 743-854.

Assay used: immunoSEQ multiplex PCR; TCRdb lists only in-frame clones, some missing. The sample lists 100,000 to 150,000 clones; 90% were seen once. The chain recombines TRBV30 with TRBJ1-4; D is perhaps TRBD1 (5 bases). This receptor was obtained from an adult in good health. The sequences come from peripheral blood, collected on day 0 of AZD1222 vaccination. The CDR3 sequence is CAWGSVGATNEKLFF. The CDR3 DNA reads TGTGCCTGGGGTTCGGTGGGGGCAACTAATGAAAAACTGTTTTTT.